These 6 T cell receptor beta chains came from one sample sequenced in a study of long-term antiretroviral therapy in people with HIV. A v3.0 immunoSEQ assay was performed at survey level. Clones were sequenced by immunoSEQ multiplex PCR, and TCRdb holds only the in-frame ones, with some missing. The sample consists of 17,000 or so clones, 81% of them appearing once. This sample comprised unsorted PBMCs, obtained 0.3 years after starting antiretroviral therapy. Source of these receptors: a man younger than 30 with HIV.

V gene TRBV19 combines with J gene TRBJ2-5; 9 bases align to TRBD2. Germline CDR1 and CDR2: LNHDA and SQIVND (reference sequence). The CDR3 has 14 amino acids. The J segment lost 4 bases and the V segment lost 3 bases, leaving 3 bases of the junction unmatched. CDR3 protein: CASSIQRGAETQYF. The CDR3 DNA reads TGTGCCAGTAGTATTCAGCGGGGGGCAGAGACCCAGTACTTC.

This clone was seen a few times. This chain joins TRBV4-1 and TRBJ2-7, with TRBD1 as a possible D gene (5 bases). The CDR3 is 13 residues long. V was shortened by 3 bases and J by 6 bases, with 12 bases between the two germline ends. Germline CDR1 and CDR2: MGHRA and YSYEKL. The chain's CDR3 is CASSHSSTAEQYF. DNA for the CDR3: TGCGCCAGCAGCCACTCCTCGACAGCCGAGCAGTACTTC.

The V call is TRBV29-1, the J call TRBJ2-2, with D unclear. V was trimmed by 6 bases and J by 1 base, leaving 12 bases between them. The CDR3 consists of 14 residues. The germline V gene has CDR1 SQVTM and CDR2 ANQGSEA. CDR3 protein: CSVTHPGNTGELFF. The CDR3 nucleotides are TGCAGCGTGACCCACCCGGGGAACACCGGGGAGCTGTTTTTT.

The CDR3 sequence is CASSDGWRGPNEKLFF. In DNA, the CDR3 is TGTGCCAGCAGTGACGGATGGCGAGGGCCTAATGAAAAACTGTTTTTT. The chain links TRBV2 to TRBJ1-4; the D is unclear. In germline, CDR1 is SNHLY, CDR2 FYNNEI. Trimming cost V 3 bases and J 3 bases, with 14 bases left between them. This CDR3 contains 16 residues.

The chain couples TRBV10-2 to TRBJ1-2, with a weak D call TRBD1 (5 bases). Germline CDR1 is WSHSY and CDR2 is SAAADI. Trimming shortened V by 8 bases and J by 8 bases, and 18 bases separated the two germline ends. The length of the CDR3 is 13 residues. The CDR3: CASHRGGTTGYTF. The CDR3 DNA reads as TGCGCCAGCCATAGGGGAGGGACGACGGGCTACACCTTC.

Only a few counts were recorded for this clone. CDR3 protein: CASSQERDGENYGYTF. Written as DNA, the CDR3 is TGTGCCAGCAGCCAAGAACGGGACGGTGAGAACTATGGCTACACCTTC. The rearrangement joins TRBV4-2 to TRBJ1-2; perhaps TRBD1 as D (5 bases). The CDR3 has 16 residues. Germline V gene data show CDR1 as LGHNA and CDR2 as YNFKEQ. V was pared by 0 bases and J by 2 bases, with 13 bases between.